Listed below are T cell receptor beta chains from one sample, sequenced in a study of Graves' ophthalmopathy and Graves' hyperthyroidism. TCRdb recomputed calls from the multiplex PCR reads with MiXCR, one row per CDR3 protein. The sample lists almost 750,000 distinct CDR3 sequences; roughly two fifths were seen once. Sequencing was done on a sample of peripheral blood. Source of these receptors: an adult man with Graves' ophthalmopathy. Both conserved end residues are part of each CDR3. D genes are given only for firm matches. The size entry is marked missing in some rows and otherwise reads once, few, many or a size class.

v_gene: TRBV7-9; abundance: few; d_gene: -; j_gene: TRBJ2-5; CDR3nt: TGTGCCAGCAGCTTCGGAGACAACAAAGAGACCCAGTACTTC; CDR3aa: CASSFGDNKETQYF
v_gene: TRBV10-2; abundance: -; d_gene: -; j_gene: TRBJ1-2; CDR3nt: TGCGCCAGCAGTGAGGGCAGATCCTTTTATGGCTACACCTTC; CDR3aa: CASSEGRSFYGYTF
v_gene: TRBV24-1; abundance: many; d_gene: -; j_gene: TRBJ1-1; CDR3nt: TGTGCCACCAGTGATTTGCAGGGGACTGAAGCTTTCTTT; CDR3aa: CATSDLQGTEAFF
v_gene: TRBV2; abundance: -; d_gene: TRBD2; j_gene: TRBJ2-7; CDR3nt: TGTGCCAGCCGACAAACTAGCGGGGGCTCCTACGAGCAGTACTTC; CDR3aa: CASRQTSGGSYEQYF
v_gene: TRBV10-3; abundance: -; d_gene: -; j_gene: TRBJ1-6; CDR3nt: TGTGCCATCAGTGACATGACCACAGGGTCTGGGGGCAATTCACCCCTCCACTTT; CDR3aa: CAISDMTTGSGGNSPLHF
v_gene: TRBV7-9; abundance: -; d_gene: -; j_gene: TRBJ1-6; CDR3nt: TGTGCCTGGACTGGCAAGGGCGCTACGACCTATAATTCACCCCTCCACTTT; CDR3aa: CAWTGKGATTYNSPLHF
v_gene: TRBV7-9; abundance: few; d_gene: -; j_gene: TRBJ1-1; CDR3nt: TGTGCCAGCAGTTGGGCCCGCCGGCCTGAAGCTTTCTTT; CDR3aa: CASSWARRPEAFF
v_gene: TRBV6-5; abundance: many; d_gene: TRBD1; j_gene: TRBJ1-2; CDR3nt: TGTGCCAGCAGTCGAACAGGGGATGGCTACACCTTC; CDR3aa: CASSRTGDGYTF
v_gene: TRBV2; abundance: -; d_gene: TRBD1; j_gene: TRBJ2-7; CDR3nt: TGTGCCAGCAGGTGGGATGGACAGGTTAACGAGCAGTACTTC; CDR3aa: CASRWDGQVNEQYF
v_gene: TRBV7-2; abundance: many; d_gene: TRBD2; j_gene: TRBJ2-7; CDR3nt: TGTGCCAGCAGCAGATGGAGCGGGAGCTGGAACGAGCAGTACTTC; CDR3aa: CASSRWSGSWNEQYF
v_gene: TRBV11-2; abundance: many; d_gene: TRBD1; j_gene: TRBJ1-6; CDR3nt: TGTGCCAGCAGCTCCGAGCCTTACAGGGGGCAGTCACCCCTCCACTTT; CDR3aa: CASSSEPYRGQSPLHF
v_gene: TRBV5-1; abundance: few; d_gene: TRBD2; j_gene: TRBJ2-7; CDR3nt: TGCGCCAGCAGCATTAGCGGGAGGGGGACGCGGGAGCAGTACTTC; CDR3aa: CASSISGRGTREQYF
v_gene: TRBV7-3; abundance: -; d_gene: -; j_gene: TRBJ1-6; CDR3nt: TGTGCCAGCAGCTTAATGATGGGAAGTAATTCACCCCTCCACTTT; CDR3aa: CASSLMMGSNSPLHF
v_gene: TRBV19; abundance: -; d_gene: TRBD1; j_gene: TRBJ2-7; CDR3nt: TGTGCCAGTAGCCGGACGCGACAGGGATTATCCTACGAGCAGTACTTC; CDR3aa: CASSRTRQGLSYEQYF
v_gene: TRBV24-1; abundance: -; d_gene: TRBD1; j_gene: TRBJ1-5; CDR3nt: TGTGCCACCAGTACTCCGGGACAGGGAGGTCAGCCCCAGCATTTT; CDR3aa: CATSTPGQGGQPQHF
v_gene: TRBV5-6; abundance: -; d_gene: TRBD2; j_gene: TRBJ2-7; CDR3nt: TGTGCCAGCAGCATGCAGCGGGGGTCCTACGAGCAGTACTTC; CDR3aa: CASSMQRGSYEQYF
v_gene: TRBV27; abundance: -; d_gene: TRBD1; j_gene: TRBJ1-2; CDR3nt: TGTGCCAGCGCTGCAGGGGGCCGGTATGGCTACACCTTC; CDR3aa: CASAAGGRYGYTF
v_gene: TRBV10-3; abundance: many; d_gene: -; j_gene: TRBJ1-5; CDR3nt: TGTGCCATCAGTGGTCGGGGCCAAGAGCCCCAGCATTTT; CDR3aa: CAISGRGQEPQHF
v_gene: TRBV10-3; abundance: -; d_gene: TRBD1; j_gene: TRBJ2-7; CDR3nt: TGTGCCAGCACTAAGACAGGGCCGTCCTACGAGCAGTACTTC; CDR3aa: CASTKTGPSYEQYF
v_gene: TRBV25-1; abundance: -; d_gene: TRBD1; j_gene: TRBJ1-1; CDR3nt: TGTGCCAGCAGTGAAGAGGGGGCGTTAAACACTGAAGCTTTCTTT; CDR3aa: CASSEEGALNTEAFF
v_gene: TRBV6-1; abundance: -; d_gene: -; j_gene: TRBJ1-2; CDR3nt: TGTGCCAGCAGTGAAGCCGGACAGTCTAACTATGGCTACACCTTC; CDR3aa: CASSEAGQSNYGYTF
v_gene: TRBV9; abundance: -; d_gene: -; j_gene: TRBJ1-2; CDR3nt: TGTGCCAGCTCTTACAGGGAGGTGTACTATGGCTACACCTTC; CDR3aa: CASSYREVYYGYTF
v_gene: TRBV4-1; abundance: few; d_gene: -; j_gene: TRBJ2-7; CDR3nt: TGCGCCAGCAGCCAAACCCAAGTAGAGCAGTACTTC; CDR3aa: CASSQTQVEQYF
v_gene: TRBV19; abundance: many; d_gene: -; j_gene: TRBJ1-1; CDR3nt: TGTGCCAGCAAGGACAGATTCGACACTGAAGCTTTCTTT; CDR3aa: CASKDRFDTEAFF
v_gene: TRBV9; abundance: -; d_gene: TRBD1; j_gene: TRBJ2-7; CDR3nt: TGTGCCAGCAGCGTAGATCCAGGGGGTAGGGCCGAGCAGTACTTC; CDR3aa: CASSVDPGGRAEQYF
v_gene: TRBV25-1; abundance: -; d_gene: TRBD2; j_gene: TRBJ2-2; CDR3nt: TGCGCCAGCAGCCGAACTGGGCCTAGCGGGGGAGGCACCGGGGAGCTGTTTTTT; CDR3aa: CASSRTGPSGGGTGELFF
v_gene: TRBV7-3; abundance: -; d_gene: TRBD1; j_gene: TRBJ1-1; CDR3nt: TGTGCCTGGGCAGGGGGTGGTTCCTCCACTGAAGCTTTCTTT; CDR3aa: CAWAGGGSSTEAFF
v_gene: TRBV5-1; abundance: -; d_gene: -; j_gene: TRBJ1-1; CDR3nt: TGCGCCAGCAGCTTGAGGGCGGAGAACACTGAAGCTTTCTTT; CDR3aa: CASSLRAENTEAFF
v_gene: TRBV11-2; abundance: few; d_gene: -; j_gene: TRBJ1-4; CDR3nt: TGTGCCAGCAGCTTACCGACAGCGACAAATGAAAAACTGTTTTTT; CDR3aa: CASSLPTATNEKLFF
v_gene: TRBV24-1; abundance: -; d_gene: -; j_gene: TRBJ2-5; CDR3nt: TGTGCCACCAGTGATTTGTCTCTAGGACAGCAAGAGACCCAGTACTTC; CDR3aa: CATSDLSLGQQETQYF
v_gene: TRBV10-3; abundance: -; d_gene: TRBD2; j_gene: TRBJ2-5; CDR3nt: TGTGCCATCAGTGATGCGGGAGGGCCATCAGAGACCCAGTACTTC; CDR3aa: CAISDAGGPSETQYF
v_gene: TRBV2; abundance: few; d_gene: TRBD1; j_gene: TRBJ2-3; CDR3nt: TGTGCCAGCAGGCCGACAGGGGTGGCAGATACGCAGTATTTT; CDR3aa: CASRPTGVADTQYF
v_gene: TRBV9; abundance: many; d_gene: -; j_gene: TRBJ2-1; CDR3nt: TGTGCCAGCAGCGTAGAAGGGGATGGATACAATGAGCAGTTCTTC; CDR3aa: CASSVEGDGYNEQFF
v_gene: TRBV9; abundance: many; d_gene: TRBD1; j_gene: TRBJ1-1; CDR3nt: TGTGCCAGCAGCGTGACAGGGTCTACTGAAGCTTTCTTT; CDR3aa: CASSVTGSTEAFF
v_gene: TRBV6-5; abundance: -; d_gene: TRBD1; j_gene: TRBJ1-6; CDR3nt: TGTGCCAGCAGCCGAGAACTGGGACAGGGTGTTTCACCCCTCCACTTT; CDR3aa: CASSRELGQGVSPLHF
v_gene: TRBV29-1; abundance: -; d_gene: -; j_gene: TRBJ2-5; CDR3nt: TGTGCCAGCTCACCGTACGGGGGCGCGCAGGAGACCCAGTACTTC; CDR3aa: CASSPYGGAQETQYF
v_gene: TRBV29-1; abundance: many; d_gene: -; j_gene: TRBJ1-3; CDR3nt: TGCAGCGTTGAAGCGGGGCATGGAAACACCATATATTTT; CDR3aa: CSVEAGHGNTIYF
v_gene: TRBV7-2; abundance: few; d_gene: -; j_gene: TRBJ2-5; CDR3nt: TGCGCTAGCAGCCAAGATCGGCGTACAAAAGAGACCCAGTACTTC; CDR3aa: CASSQDRRTKETQYF
v_gene: TRBV7-8; abundance: many; d_gene: -; j_gene: TRBJ1-4; CDR3nt: TGTGCCAGCAGCTTAGAACTAATCCCTAATGAAAAACTGTTTTTT; CDR3aa: CASSLELIPNEKLFF
v_gene: TRBV12-3/TRBV12-4; abundance: -; d_gene: TRBD2; j_gene: TRBJ2-7; CDR3nt: TGTGCCAGCAGTTTACCGGGAGGCGGGCAGTACTTC; CDR3aa: CASSLPGGGQYF
v_gene: TRBV10-2; abundance: -; d_gene: -; j_gene: TRBJ1-3; CDR3nt: TGCGCCAGCAGTGAGAGGGCCGGGACGCTCTCTGGAAACACCATATATTTT; CDR3aa: CASSERAGTLSGNTIYF
v_gene: TRBV5-8; abundance: few; d_gene: TRBD1; j_gene: TRBJ1-5; CDR3nt: TGTGCCAGCAGCTTGTCAGGGGGCTATGTCAATCAGCCCCAGCATTTT; CDR3aa: CASSLSGGYVNQPQHF
v_gene: TRBV25-1; abundance: once; d_gene: -; j_gene: TRBJ1-1; CDR3nt: TGTGCCAGCAGTGCTAGCCCAGGGTCAGCTTTCTTT; CDR3aa: CASSASPGSAFF
v_gene: TRBV7-3; abundance: few; d_gene: -; j_gene: TRBJ1-5; CDR3nt: TGTGCCAGCAGCAGCGAACAGGATTATAGCAATCAGCCCCAGCATTTT; CDR3aa: CASSSEQDYSNQPQHF
v_gene: TRBV7-2; abundance: few; d_gene: TRBD2; j_gene: TRBJ2-7; CDR3nt: TGTGCCAGCAGCTTAGACGCGGGAGGGCCGGGCGAGCAGTACTTC; CDR3aa: CASSLDAGGPGEQYF
v_gene: TRBV7-9; abundance: many; d_gene: -; j_gene: TRBJ1-2; CDR3nt: TGTGCCAGCAGCTCCGACAGTTCTAGGGGCTACACCTTC; CDR3aa: CASSSDSSRGYTF
v_gene: TRBV5-5; abundance: -; d_gene: TRBD1; j_gene: TRBJ1-2; CDR3nt: TGTGCCAGCACGGAGGGGGCCAATGGCTACACCTTC; CDR3aa: CASTEGANGYTF
v_gene: TRBV7-2; abundance: -; d_gene: TRBD1; j_gene: TRBJ2-7; CDR3nt: TGTGCCAGCAACTCACCCGGGACAGGGGCCTACGAGCAGTACTTC; CDR3aa: CASNSPGTGAYEQYF
v_gene: TRBV20-1; abundance: -; d_gene: -; j_gene: TRBJ1-6; CDR3nt: TGCAGTGCTAGAGATCGAAGGGCAGCTAGAGATAATTCACCCCTCCACTTT; CDR3aa: CSARDRRAARDNSPLHF
v_gene: TRBV9; abundance: few; d_gene: -; j_gene: TRBJ2-2; CDR3nt: TGTGCCAGCAGCGCCCTGGGTCGGGAGCTGTTTTTT; CDR3aa: CASSALGRELFF
v_gene: TRBV9; abundance: few; d_gene: -; j_gene: TRBJ1-1; CDR3nt: TGTGCCAGCAGCCCAGTCAGCAACACTGAAGCTTTCTTT; CDR3aa: CASSPVSNTEAFF
v_gene: TRBV6-5; abundance: few; d_gene: -; j_gene: TRBJ1-2; CDR3nt: TGTGCCAGCAGTCGAGAGGCACGGTATGGCTACACCTTC; CDR3aa: CASSREARYGYTF
v_gene: TRBV7-2; abundance: many; d_gene: TRBD1; j_gene: TRBJ1-2; CDR3nt: TGTGCCAGCAGCGCGGACAGGGCTACAAACTATGGCTACACCTTC; CDR3aa: CASSADRATNYGYTF
v_gene: TRBV2; abundance: -; d_gene: -; j_gene: TRBJ1-2; CDR3nt: TGTGCCAGCAGTTCCGACGCGATTAACTATGGCTACACCTTC; CDR3aa: CASSSDAINYGYTF
v_gene: TRBV10-2; abundance: many; d_gene: TRBD1; j_gene: TRBJ1-1; CDR3nt: TGCGCCAGCAGTGGTACAGGGGACACTGAAGCTTTCTTT; CDR3aa: CASSGTGDTEAFF
v_gene: TRBV4-1; abundance: -; d_gene: -; j_gene: TRBJ1-1; CDR3nt: TGCGCCAGCAACCTAATAGACAGGCTGAACACTGAAGCTTTCTTT; CDR3aa: CASNLIDRLNTEAFF
v_gene: TRBV19; abundance: -; d_gene: -; j_gene: TRBJ2-7; CDR3nt: TGTGCCAGTAGTACGGGACTCCTCTACGAGCAGTACTTC; CDR3aa: CASSTGLLYEQYF
v_gene: TRBV7-9; abundance: -; d_gene: TRBD1; j_gene: TRBJ1-1; CDR3nt: TGTGCCAGCAGGGACACGACAGGGGTAAACACTGAAGCTTTCTTT; CDR3aa: CASRDTTGVNTEAFF